This T cell receptor (beta chain) came from a study of control samples from healthy donors and cancer patients. Trimming took off 6 bases at V and 0 bases at J, with 18 bases between the two ends. This CDR3 is 17 amino acids long. The germline gives CDR1 LNHDA, CDR2 SQIVND (reference sequence). Sequencing used immunoSEQ multiplex PCR; TCRdb keeps in-frame clones, though not all of them. The sample holds approximately 140,000 clones, more than 90% seen once. The receptor's source is a man aged 30 to 39 in good health. The chain joins TRBV19 to TRBJ1-5; D perhaps matches TRBD1 (6 bases). Material: blood. Here the CDR3 DNA reads TGTGCCAGTAGAGACCAAACAGGGACCTATAGCAATCAGCCCCAGCATTTT. Amino acids: CASRDQTGTYSNQPQHF.